This TCR beta chain was captured by sequencing in a study of blood T cells in healthy people across ages. A second PCR, run for about 7 to 12 cycles, used a sample-barcoded 5' primer plus a J-beta primer mix. MiXCR, applied by TCRdb to the 5' RACE reads, yields one record per CDR3 protein. The sample has 1.6 million or so distinct CDR3 sequences, roughly 32% seen once. This CDR3 region has 13 residues. Between the trimmed V and J ends, which lost 4 bases and 3 bases, there was a span of 10 bases. The rearrangement links TRBV12-3 or TRBV12-4 to TRBJ2-7; D uncertain. Sample: blood. This TCR was sampled from a woman aged 30 to 39 in good health. The CDR3 region has the DNA TGTGCCAGCAGTTCTGCTGGAGTCTACGAGCAGTACTTC. Translated: CASSSAGVYEQYF.